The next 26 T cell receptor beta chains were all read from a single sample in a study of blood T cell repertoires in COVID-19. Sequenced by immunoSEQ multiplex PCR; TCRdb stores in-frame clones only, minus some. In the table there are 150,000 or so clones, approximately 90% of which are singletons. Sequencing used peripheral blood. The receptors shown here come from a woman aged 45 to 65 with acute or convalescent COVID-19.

In DNA form, the CDR3 reads TGTGCCAGCAGTTTTGTCCGTGAAAAACTGTTTTTT. Its translation is CASSFVREKLFF. The gene calls are TRBV6-5 and TRBJ1-4; D is unresolved. Trimming removed 4 bases from V and 7 bases from J, with 7 bases in between. The CDR3 covers 12 residues. CDR1 and CDR2 from the germline V gene are MNHEY and SVGAGI.

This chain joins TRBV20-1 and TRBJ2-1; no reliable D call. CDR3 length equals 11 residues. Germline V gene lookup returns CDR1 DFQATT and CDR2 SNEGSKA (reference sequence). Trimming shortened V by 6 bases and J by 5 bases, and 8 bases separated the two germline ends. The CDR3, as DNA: TGCAGTGCCGCGGTGCACAATGAGCAGTTCTTC. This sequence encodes CSAAVHNEQFF.

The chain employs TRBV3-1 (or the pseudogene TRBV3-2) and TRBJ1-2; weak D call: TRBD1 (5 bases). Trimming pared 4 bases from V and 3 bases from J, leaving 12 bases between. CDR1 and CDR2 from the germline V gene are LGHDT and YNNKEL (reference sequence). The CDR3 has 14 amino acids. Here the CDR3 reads CASSPQGYDYGYTF. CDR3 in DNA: TGTGCCAGCAGCCCCCAGGGCTACGACTATGGCTACACCTTC.

The chain's CDR3 is CASSSVQVTSYNEQFF. In DNA, the CDR3 is TGTGCCAGCAGCTCTGTACAGGTGACTTCCTACAATGAGCAGTTCTTC. The V call is TRBV7-8, the J call TRBJ2-1; the D gene is possibly TRBD1 (5 bases). The CDR3 is made up of 16 amino acids. The ends were cut back, 4 bases at V and 1 base at J, with 14 bases in the middle. Germline V CDR1 and CDR2: SGHVS, FQNEAQ.

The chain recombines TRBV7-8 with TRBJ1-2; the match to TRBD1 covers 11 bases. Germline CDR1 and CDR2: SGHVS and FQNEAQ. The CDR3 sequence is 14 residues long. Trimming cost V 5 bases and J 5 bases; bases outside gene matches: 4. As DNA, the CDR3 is TGTGCCAGCAGCCGGGGGGACAGGGGGTATGGCTACACCTTC. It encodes CASSRGDRGYGYTF.

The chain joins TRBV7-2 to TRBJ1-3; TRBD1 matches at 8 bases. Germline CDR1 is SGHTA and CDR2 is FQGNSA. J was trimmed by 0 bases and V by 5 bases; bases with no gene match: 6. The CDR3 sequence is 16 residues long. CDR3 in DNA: TGTGCCAGCAGCAAACAGGGGGTTGGCTCTGGAAACACCATATATTTT. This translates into CASSKQGVGSGNTIYF. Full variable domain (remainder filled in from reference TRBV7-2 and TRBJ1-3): GAGVSQSPSNKVTEKGKDVELRCDPISGHTALYWYRQSLGQGLEFLIYFQGNSAPDKSGLPSDRFSAERTGGSVSTLTIQRTQQEDSAVYLCASSKQGVGSGNTIYFGEGSWLTVV.

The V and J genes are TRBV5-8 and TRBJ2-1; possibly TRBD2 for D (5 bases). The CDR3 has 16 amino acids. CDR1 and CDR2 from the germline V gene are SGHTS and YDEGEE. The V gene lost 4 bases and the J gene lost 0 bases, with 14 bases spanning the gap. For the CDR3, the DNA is TGTGCCAGCAGCCCGAGGGCCCAGAGCTCCTACAATGAGCAGTTCTTC. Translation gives CASSPRAQSSYNEQFF.

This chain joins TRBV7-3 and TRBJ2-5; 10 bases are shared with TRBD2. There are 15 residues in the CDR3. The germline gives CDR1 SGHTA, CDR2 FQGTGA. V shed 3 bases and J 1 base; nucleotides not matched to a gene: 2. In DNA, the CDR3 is TGTGCCAGCAGCTTTAGCGGGGGGCCCCAAGAGACCCAGTACTTC. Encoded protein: CASSFSGGPQETQYF.

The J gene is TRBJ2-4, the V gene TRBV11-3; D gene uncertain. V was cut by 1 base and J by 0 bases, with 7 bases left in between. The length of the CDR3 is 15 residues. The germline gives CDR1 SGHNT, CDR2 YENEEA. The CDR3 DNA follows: TGTGCCAGCAGCTTAGCGTTCAGAGCCAAAAACATTCAGTACTTC. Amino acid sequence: CASSLAFRAKNIQYF.

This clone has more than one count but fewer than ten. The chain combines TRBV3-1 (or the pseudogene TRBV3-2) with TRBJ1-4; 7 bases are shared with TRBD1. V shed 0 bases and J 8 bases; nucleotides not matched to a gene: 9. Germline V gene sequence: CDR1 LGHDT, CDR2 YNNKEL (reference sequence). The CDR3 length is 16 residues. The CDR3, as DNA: TGTGCCAGCAGCCAAGATCTGAAGGGGGCGGGGGAAAAACTGTTTTTT. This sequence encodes CASSQDLKGAGEKLFF.

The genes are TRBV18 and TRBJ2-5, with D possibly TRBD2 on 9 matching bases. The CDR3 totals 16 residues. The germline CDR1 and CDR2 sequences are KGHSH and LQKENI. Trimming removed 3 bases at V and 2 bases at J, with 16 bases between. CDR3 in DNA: TGTGCCAGCTCACCCGCGGGGGGGACAGGTCAAGAGACCCAGTACTTC. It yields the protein CASSPAGGTGQETQYF.

In DNA form, the CDR3 reads TGTGCCAGCAGTTTATCAGGGGGCTCCTACGAGCAGTACTTC. It translates to CASSLSGGSYEQYF. The chain joins TRBV27 to TRBJ2-7; D is possibly TRBD1 (6 bases). V was cut by 0 bases and J by 0 bases, with 6 bases left in between. This CDR3 comprises 14 residues. Per the germline V gene, CDR1 is MNHEY and CDR2 is SMNVEV (reference sequence).

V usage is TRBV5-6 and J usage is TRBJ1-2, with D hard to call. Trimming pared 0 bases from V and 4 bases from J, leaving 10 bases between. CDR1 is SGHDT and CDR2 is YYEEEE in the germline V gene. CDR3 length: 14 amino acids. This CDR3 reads CASSLVQGVYGYTF. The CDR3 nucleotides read TGTGCCAGCAGCTTGGTACAAGGAGTCTATGGCTACACCTTC.

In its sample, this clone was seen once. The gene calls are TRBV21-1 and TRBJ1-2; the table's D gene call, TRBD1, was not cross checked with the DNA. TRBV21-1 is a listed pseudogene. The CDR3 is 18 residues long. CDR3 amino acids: CASSIRNRGQGHFYGYTF. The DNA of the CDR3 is TGTGCCAGCAGCATTAGAAACAGGGGGCAAGGGCACTTCTATGGCTACACCTTC.

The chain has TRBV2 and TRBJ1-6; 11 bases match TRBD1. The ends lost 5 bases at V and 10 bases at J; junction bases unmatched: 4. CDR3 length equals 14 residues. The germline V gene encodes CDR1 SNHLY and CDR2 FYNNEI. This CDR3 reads CASSPGTGGSPLHF. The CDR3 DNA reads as TGTGCCAGCAGTCCCGGGACAGGGGGATCACCCCTCCACTTT.

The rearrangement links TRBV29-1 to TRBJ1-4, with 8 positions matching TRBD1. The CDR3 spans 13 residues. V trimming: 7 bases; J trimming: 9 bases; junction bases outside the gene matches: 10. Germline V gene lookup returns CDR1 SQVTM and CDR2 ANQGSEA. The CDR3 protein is CSAQTGERQKLFF. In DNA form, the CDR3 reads TGCAGCGCCCAGACAGGGGAAAGGCAAAAACTGTTTTTT.

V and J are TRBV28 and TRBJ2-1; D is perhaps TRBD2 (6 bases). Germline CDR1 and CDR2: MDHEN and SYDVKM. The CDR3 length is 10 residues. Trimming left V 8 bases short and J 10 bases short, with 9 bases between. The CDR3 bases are TGTGCCAGCCATGGGGGGGAGCAGTTCTTC. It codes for CASHGGEQFF.

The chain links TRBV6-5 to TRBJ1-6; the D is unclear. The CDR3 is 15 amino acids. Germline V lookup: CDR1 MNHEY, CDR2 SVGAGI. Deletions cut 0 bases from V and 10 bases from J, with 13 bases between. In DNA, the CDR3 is TGTGCCAGCAGTTACTCGGGTTTCAGCAGGTCACCCCTCCACTTT. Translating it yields CASSYSGFSRSPLHF.

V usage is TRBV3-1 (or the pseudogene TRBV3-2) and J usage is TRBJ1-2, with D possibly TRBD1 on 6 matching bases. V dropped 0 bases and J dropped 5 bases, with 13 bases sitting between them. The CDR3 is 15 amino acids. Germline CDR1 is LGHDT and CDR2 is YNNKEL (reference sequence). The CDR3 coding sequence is TGTGCCAGCAGCCAAGATCATCGGGGGGCTTATGGCTACACCTTC. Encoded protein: CASSQDHRGAYGYTF.

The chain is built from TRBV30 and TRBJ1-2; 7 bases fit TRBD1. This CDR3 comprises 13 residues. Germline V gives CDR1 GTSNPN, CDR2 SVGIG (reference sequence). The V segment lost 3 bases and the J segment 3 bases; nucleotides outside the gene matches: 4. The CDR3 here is CAWSVQGDYGYTF. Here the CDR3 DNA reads TGTGCCTGGAGCGTCCAGGGGGACTATGGCTACACCTTC.

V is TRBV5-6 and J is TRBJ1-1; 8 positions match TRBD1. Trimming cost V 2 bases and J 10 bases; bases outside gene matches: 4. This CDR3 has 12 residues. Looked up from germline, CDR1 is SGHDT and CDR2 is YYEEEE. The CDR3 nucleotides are TGTGCCAGCAGCTTCACAGGGGGAAGAGCTTTCTTT. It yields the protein CASSFTGGRAFF.

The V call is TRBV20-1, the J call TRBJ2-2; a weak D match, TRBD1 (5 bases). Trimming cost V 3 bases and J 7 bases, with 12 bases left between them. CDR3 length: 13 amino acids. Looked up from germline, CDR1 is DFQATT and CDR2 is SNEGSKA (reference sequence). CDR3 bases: TGCAGTGCTAGTGGGCAGGGTATCGGGGAGCTGTTTTTT. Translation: CSASGQGIGELFF.

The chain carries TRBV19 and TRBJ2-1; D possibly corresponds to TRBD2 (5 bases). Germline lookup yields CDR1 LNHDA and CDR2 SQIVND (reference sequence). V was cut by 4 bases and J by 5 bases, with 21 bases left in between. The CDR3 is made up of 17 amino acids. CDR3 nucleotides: TGTGCCAGTAGTAGACTACGAGGGCGGGCTAGAAACAATGAGCAGTTCTTC. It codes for CASSRLRGRARNNEQFF.

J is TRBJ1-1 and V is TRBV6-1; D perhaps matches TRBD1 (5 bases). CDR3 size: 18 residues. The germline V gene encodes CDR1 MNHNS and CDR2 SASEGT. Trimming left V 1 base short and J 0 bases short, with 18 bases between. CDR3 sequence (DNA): TGTGCCAGCAGTGAAGATCACAGGATGACCCTCATGAACACTGAAGCTTTCTTT. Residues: CASSEDHRMTLMNTEAFF.

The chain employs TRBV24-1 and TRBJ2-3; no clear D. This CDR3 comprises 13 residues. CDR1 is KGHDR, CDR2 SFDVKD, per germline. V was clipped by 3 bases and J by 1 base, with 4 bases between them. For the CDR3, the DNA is TGTGCCACCAGTGATGGAGGCACAGATACGCAGTATTTT. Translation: CATSDGGTDTQYF.

CDR3 sequence: CASSPFDRGVDTEAFF. The DNA of the CDR3 is TGTGCCAGCTCACCATTCGACAGGGGAGTTGACACTGAAGCTTTCTTT. The chain joins TRBV18 to TRBJ1-1, with 8 bases aligning to TRBD1. CDR3 length: 16 residues. Germline loops: CDR1 KGHSH, CDR2 LQKENI. Trimming took 2 bases from V and 3 from J; bases not matched to a gene: 8.